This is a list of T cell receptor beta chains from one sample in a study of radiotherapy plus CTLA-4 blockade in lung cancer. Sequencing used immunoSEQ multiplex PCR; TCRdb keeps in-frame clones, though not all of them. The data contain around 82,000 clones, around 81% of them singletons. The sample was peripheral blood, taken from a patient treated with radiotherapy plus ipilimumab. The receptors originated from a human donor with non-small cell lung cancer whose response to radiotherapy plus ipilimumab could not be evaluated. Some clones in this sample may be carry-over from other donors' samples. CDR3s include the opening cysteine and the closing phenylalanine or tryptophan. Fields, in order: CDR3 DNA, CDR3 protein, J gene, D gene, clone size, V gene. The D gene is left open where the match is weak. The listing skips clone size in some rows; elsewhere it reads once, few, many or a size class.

TGTGCCAGCAGCCCGGACAGGGGATACACTGAAGCTTTCTTT CASSPDRGYTEAFF TRBJ1-1 TRBD1 . TRBV2
TGTGCCAGCAGCTTTTACGGGGGTCCCTCCTACGAGCAGTACTTC CASSFYGGPSYEQYF TRBJ2-7 . . TRBV7-2
TGTGCCAGCAGCTCCAATCCCAACAATGAGCAGTTCTTC CASSSNPNNEQFF TRBJ2-1 . . TRBV7-3
TGCGCCAGCAGCTTGGCCGTTGGCAGGGCCTACGAGCAGTACTTC CASSLAVGRAYEQYF TRBJ2-7 . . TRBV5-1
TGTGCCAGCAGCCCCCGGTCGTCAACTAATGAAAAACTGTTTTTT CASSPRSSTNEKLFF TRBJ1-4 . . TRBV7-9
TGTGCCAGCAGCTTAGTCGGGCGGGCCTTACAAGAGACCCAGTACTTC CASSLVGRALQETQYF TRBJ2-5 . . TRBV7-2
TGTGCCAGCAGTTTCAGGGGGGTCTACGAGCAGTACTTC CASSFRGVYEQYF TRBJ2-7 . . TRBV28
TGTGCCAGCACCCCTACGAACACCGGGGAGCTGTTTTTT CASTPTNTGELFF TRBJ2-2 . . TRBV6-1
TGCGCCAGCAGCCGGGGACAGGCAGATACGCAGTATTTT CASSRGQADTQYF TRBJ2-3 TRBD1 . TRBV4-3
TGTGCCAGCAGCACCTCAGCGGGGGGCTCCTACGAGCAGTACTTC CASSTSAGGSYEQYF TRBJ2-7 TRBD2 . TRBV7-2
TGCGCCAGCAGCCAAAGTAGCGGGGGGCACCTAGAGACCCAGTACTTC CASSQSSGGHLETQYF TRBJ2-5 TRBD2 once TRBV4-1
TGCGCCAGCAGCTTGGCTGTGTCTAGCGGGGTTGCGACCCAGTACTTC CASSLAVSSGVATQYF TRBJ2-5 TRBD2 . TRBV5-1
TGCGCCAGCAGCCAGGGACAGGGATACACTGAAGCTTTCTTT CASSQGQGYTEAFF TRBJ1-1 TRBD1 . TRBV4-1
TGCGCCAGCAGCCCCCTAGCGGGGGGCGCCTACGAGCAGTACTTC CASSPLAGGAYEQYF TRBJ2-7 TRBD2 . TRBV5-1
TGCGCCAGCAGCTTGGAGCTGCCACCTCAAAACACTGAAGCTTTCTTT CASSLELPPQNTEAFF TRBJ1-1 . . TRBV5-1
TGTGCCAGCAGTTCAAACCGGGACAGGGGTGAGACCCAGTACTTC CASSSNRDRGETQYF TRBJ2-5 TRBD1 . TRBV6-6
TGCGCCAGCAGCCCGGGACAGGGCGGGGAGACCCAGTACTTC CASSPGQGGETQYF TRBJ2-5 TRBD1 . TRBV5-1
TGTGCCAGCTCACCAGGCCCCGAGCAGTACTTC CASSPGPEQYF TRBJ2-7 . once TRBV18
TGTGCCAGCAGCCATGCACTAAGCGGTGAGCAGTTCTTC CASSHALSGEQFF TRBJ2-1 . . TRBV14
TGTGCCAGCTCACCTTTGGGACAGGCTGTGGGAGATACGCAGTATTTT CASSPLGQAVGDTQYF TRBJ2-3 TRBD1 . TRBV18
TGTGCCACCAGCAGTCGACTAGTGGATGAGCAGTTCTTC CATSSRLVDEQFF TRBJ2-1 . medium-sized TRBV15
TGTGCCAGCAGCTCTACAGGGGCCGGGGATTCACCCCTCCACTTT CASSSTGAGDSPLHF TRBJ1-6 TRBD1 . TRBV7-9
TGTGCCAGCAGCTTGGACACCCCAGGCCTATCTGGCAATCAGCCCCAGCATTTT CASSLDTPGLSGNQPQHF TRBJ1-5 . medium-sized TRBV5-5
TGTGCCATCAGAAAAACCTTGGACAGGGGATCGAACGAGCAGTACTTC CAIRKTLDRGSNEQYF TRBJ2-7 TRBD1 . TRBV10-3
TGTGCCAGTAGCCCTGGACACTCCAGGGGTGAAAAACTGTTTTTT CASSPGHSRGEKLFF TRBJ1-4 . . TRBV19
TGTGCCAGCAGCTTAAAGGCGGGGGGAGGCACAGATACGCAGTATTTT CASSLKAGGGTDTQYF TRBJ2-3 TRBD2 few TRBV7-3
TGTGCCAGCAGCCGGTCCCGGGACTACGAGCAGTACTTC CASSRSRDYEQYF TRBJ2-7 . . TRBV7-3
TGTGCCAGTAGTATAGGAGGGGGCAACTTTTCACCCCTCCACTTT CASSIGGGNFSPLHF TRBJ1-6 TRBD1 . TRBV19
TGTGCCAGTAGTATAGGACGTCGGGAGTATGGCTACACCTTC CASSIGRREYGYTF TRBJ1-2 . . TRBV19
TGCGCCAGCAGCCCGCCTGCGGGGACTCAGGGAACCCGAGTCGTCGGGGAGCTGTTTTTT CASSPPAGTQGTRVVGELFF TRBJ2-2 . . TRBV4-3
TGCGCCAGCAGTCTAGCGGGACTCACAGATACGCAGTATTTT CASSLAGLTDTQYF TRBJ2-3 TRBD2 . TRBV4-3
TGCGCCAGCAGCTTGCTGGGGGGAAACACTGAAGCTTTCTTT CASSLLGGNTEAFF TRBJ1-1 . . TRBV5-1
TGTGCCAGCAGTGGCCCGGGACAGGGCTACAATGAGCAGTTCTTC CASSGPGQGYNEQFF TRBJ2-1 TRBD1 few TRBV6-1
TGTGCCTGGAGTGTATCAGGGGGGACTGGCGAGCAGTACTTC CAWSVSGGTGEQYF TRBJ2-7 . . TRBV30
TGTGCCAGCAGATACCGGGACAGGGACTTGTATGGCTACACCTTC CASRYRDRDLYGYTF TRBJ1-2 TRBD1 . TRBV6-1
TGCGCCAGCAGCCCGGACAGGAGCTCCTACGAGCAGTACTTC CASSPDRSSYEQYF TRBJ2-7 TRBD1 few TRBV5-1
TGTGCCAGCAGTTTCCAGGGTTCCGACGAGCAGTACTTC CASSFQGSDEQYF TRBJ2-7 . . TRBV28
TGCGCCAGCAGCTTTCCGACGGGACAGGGGAACACTGAAGCTTTCTTT CASSFPTGQGNTEAFF TRBJ1-1 TRBD1 . TRBV5-1
TGCGCCAGCAGCCCCGGGACTAGCGTTTCCACAGATACGCAGTATTTT CASSPGTSVSTDTQYF TRBJ2-3 TRBD2 once TRBV5-1
TGTGCCAGCAGGGCCCCAGGGAATCAGCCCCAGCATTTT CASRAPGNQPQHF TRBJ1-5 . . TRBV6-6